These 8 T cell receptor beta chains were all obtained from the same sample, sequenced in a study of Ad26.COV2.S vaccination and SARS-CoV-2 variants. The repertoire was sequenced with immunoSEQ multiplex PCR; TCRdb's copy has only in-frame clones and lacks some. The data show around 450,000 clones, with 75% to 95% seen just once and 12% held by the top ten. Regarding treatment: 15 to 20 received Ad26.COV2.S at low or high dose, single or two shots; a few received placebo; per-sample allocation not given. Samples were taken on day 63 after the first vaccine or placebo injection. Sample: peripheral blood, taken in a trial of Ad26.COV2.S vaccine versus placebo. The receptor source for this set is a person between 18 and 59 years old who received the Ad26.COV2.S COVID-19 vaccine or a placebo.

Details on this clone: Other DNA variants within this sample encode the same CDR3. The chain links TRBV28 to TRBJ1-5; D is unclear. V dropped 8 bases and J dropped 4 bases, with 9 bases sitting between them. Germline loops: CDR1 MDHEN, CDR2 SYDVKM. This CDR3 is built from 12 residues. The DNA of the CDR3 is TGTGCCAGCCAAACGGGAAATCAGCCCCAGCATTTT. Amino acid sequence: CASQTGNQPQHF.

The chain has TRBV6-5 and TRBJ2-1; tentative D call: TRBD1 (6 bases). Looked up from germline, CDR1 is MNHEY and CDR2 is SVGAGI. The V end was cut by 10 bases, the J end by 5 bases, with 21 bases between. The CDR3 runs 15 residues. This chain's CDR3 is CATWAGAGDHNEQFF. The CDR3 nucleotides are TGTGCCACTTGGGCCGGGGCAGGGGACCACAATGAGCAGTTCTTC.

The chain combines TRBV5-1 with TRBJ1-1, with D uncertain. Germline CDR1 SGHRS, CDR2 YFSETQ. V dropped 0 bases and J dropped 1 base, with 7 bases sitting between them. The CDR3 spans 14 residues. The CDR3 spells CASSLGRSNTEAFF. CDR3 DNA: TGCGCCAGCAGCTTGGGCAGGTCGAACACTGAAGCTTTCTTT.

The chain recombines TRBV19 with TRBJ2-2; D remains unclear. Germline CDR1 and CDR2: LNHDA and SQIVND (reference sequence). The CDR3 runs to 13 residues. Trimming pared 1 base from V and 7 bases from J, leaving 7 bases between. The CDR3 spells CASSIGLLGELFF. In DNA, the CDR3 is TGTGCCAGTAGTATAGGACTTCTCGGGGAGCTGTTTTTT. Supplemented by reference TRBV19 and TRBJ2-2, the full variable domain reads DGGITQSPKYLFRKEGQNVTLSCEQNLNHDAMYWYRQDPGQGLRLIYYSQIVNDFQKGDIAEGYSVSREKKESFPLTVTSAQKNPTAFYLCASSIGLLGELFFGEGSRLTVL.

The chain combines TRBV7-2 with TRBJ2-7, with no clear D. The germline V gene has CDR1 SGHTA and CDR2 FQGNSA. This CDR3 is 13 amino acids long. Trimming stripped 5 bases from V and 3 bases from J, with 11 bases between. DNA for the CDR3: TGTGCCAGCAGCCTAGAGGTACTCTACGAGCAGTACTTC. Translating gives CASSLEVLYEQYF.

The genes are TRBV3-1 (or the pseudogene TRBV3-2) and TRBJ1-2; TRBD1 aligns across 7 bases. Unmatched junction bases numbered 6, after V lost 1 base and J lost 4 bases. CDR3 size: 15 residues. The germline gives CDR1 LGHDT, CDR2 YNNKEL (reference sequence). CDR3: CASSQVPDRLYGYTF. CDR3 coding DNA: TGTGCCAGCAGCCAAGTCCCGGACAGGCTCTATGGCTACACCTTC.

The rearrangement uses TRBV6-5 and TRBJ2-5; possibly TRBD2 for D (5 bases). Germline V gives CDR1 MNHEY, CDR2 SVGAGI. V was clipped by 8 bases and J by 9 bases, with 22 bases between them. CDR3 length equals 14 residues. Here the CDR3 DNA reads TGTGCCAGCGAGGGAGATATACTACCCGGGGCCCAGTACTTC. Protein: CASEGDILPGAQYF.

This chain joins TRBV29-1 and TRBJ2-7; 7 bases match TRBD1. The germline gives CDR1 SQVTM, CDR2 ANQGSEA. This CDR3 comprises 13 residues. V lost 8 bases and J lost 0; bases outside the gene matches: 7. The CDR3 here is CSTWDSSSYEQYF. The DNA of the CDR3 is TGCAGCACCTGGGACAGTAGCTCCTACGAGCAGTACTTC.